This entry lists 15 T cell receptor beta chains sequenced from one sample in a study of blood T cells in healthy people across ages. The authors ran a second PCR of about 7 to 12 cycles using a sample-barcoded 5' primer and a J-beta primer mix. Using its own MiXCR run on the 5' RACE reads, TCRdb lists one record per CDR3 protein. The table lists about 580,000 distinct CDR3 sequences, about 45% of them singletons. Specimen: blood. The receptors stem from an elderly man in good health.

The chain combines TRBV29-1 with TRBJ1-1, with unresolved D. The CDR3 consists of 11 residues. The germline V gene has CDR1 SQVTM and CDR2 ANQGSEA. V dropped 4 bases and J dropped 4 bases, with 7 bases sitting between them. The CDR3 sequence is CSVGLSTEAFF. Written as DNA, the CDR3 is TGCAGCGTTGGTCTGAGCACTGAAGCTTTCTTT.

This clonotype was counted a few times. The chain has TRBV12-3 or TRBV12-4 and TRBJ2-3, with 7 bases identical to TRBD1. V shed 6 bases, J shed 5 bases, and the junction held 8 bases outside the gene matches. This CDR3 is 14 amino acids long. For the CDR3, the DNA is TGTGCCAGCAGCCCAACGACAGGGAAAGATACGCAGTATTTT. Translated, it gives CASSPTTGKDTQYF.

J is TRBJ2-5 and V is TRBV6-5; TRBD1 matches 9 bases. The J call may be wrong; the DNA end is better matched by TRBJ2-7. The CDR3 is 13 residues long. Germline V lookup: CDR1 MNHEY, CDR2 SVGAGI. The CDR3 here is CASTPGQGTEQYF. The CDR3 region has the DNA TGTGCCAGTACACCGGGACAGGGTACCGAGCAGTACTTC.

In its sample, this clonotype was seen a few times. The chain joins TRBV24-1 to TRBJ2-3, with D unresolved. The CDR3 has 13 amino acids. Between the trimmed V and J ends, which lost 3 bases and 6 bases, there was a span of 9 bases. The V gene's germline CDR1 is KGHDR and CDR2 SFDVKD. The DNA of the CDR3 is TGTGCCACCAGTGATCTCTGGCGGGATACGCAGTATTTT. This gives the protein CATSDLWRDTQYF.

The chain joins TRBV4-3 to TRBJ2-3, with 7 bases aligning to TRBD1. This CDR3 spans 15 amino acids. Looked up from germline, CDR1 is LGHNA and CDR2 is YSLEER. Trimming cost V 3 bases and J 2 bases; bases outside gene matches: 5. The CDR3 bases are TGCGCCAGCAGCCAGGTTGGGACAGACACAGATACGCAGTATTTT. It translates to CASSQVGTDTDTQYF.

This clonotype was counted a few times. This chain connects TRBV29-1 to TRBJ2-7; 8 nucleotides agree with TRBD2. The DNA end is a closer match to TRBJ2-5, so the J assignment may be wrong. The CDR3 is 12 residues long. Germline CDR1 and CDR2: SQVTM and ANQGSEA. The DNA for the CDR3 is TGCAGCGTGAGCGGGAGTCGAGAGACCCAGTACTTC. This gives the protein CSVSGSRETQYF.

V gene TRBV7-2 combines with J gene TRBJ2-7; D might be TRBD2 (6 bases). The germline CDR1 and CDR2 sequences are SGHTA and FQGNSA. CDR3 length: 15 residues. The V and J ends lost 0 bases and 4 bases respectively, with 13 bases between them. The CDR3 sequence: CASSLAGGAGYEQYF. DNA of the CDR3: TGTGCCAGCAGCTTAGCGGGCGGGGCGGGTTACGAGCAGTACTTC.

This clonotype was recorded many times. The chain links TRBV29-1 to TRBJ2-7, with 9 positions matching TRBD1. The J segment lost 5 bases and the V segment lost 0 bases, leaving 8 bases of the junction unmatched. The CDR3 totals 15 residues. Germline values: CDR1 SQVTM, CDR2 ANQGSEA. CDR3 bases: TGCAGCGTTGAAGATCGCGGGACAGGGAGGGACGAGCAGTACTTC. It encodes CSVEDRGTGRDEQYF.

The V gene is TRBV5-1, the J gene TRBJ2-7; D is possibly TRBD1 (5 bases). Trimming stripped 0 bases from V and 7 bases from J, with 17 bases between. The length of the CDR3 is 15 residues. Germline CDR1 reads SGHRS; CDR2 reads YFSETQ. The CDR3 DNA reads TGCGCCAGCAGCTTGGGCCAGGGCTCCTACGATGAGCAGTACTTC. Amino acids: CASSLGQGSYDEQYF.

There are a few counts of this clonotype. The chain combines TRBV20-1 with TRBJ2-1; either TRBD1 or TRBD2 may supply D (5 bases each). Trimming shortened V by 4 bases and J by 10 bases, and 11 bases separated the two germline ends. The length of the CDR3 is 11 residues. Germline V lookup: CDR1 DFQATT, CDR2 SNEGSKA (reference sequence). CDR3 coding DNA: TGCAGTGCTACAAGCCGGGACGAGCAGTTCTTC. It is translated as CSATSRDEQFF.

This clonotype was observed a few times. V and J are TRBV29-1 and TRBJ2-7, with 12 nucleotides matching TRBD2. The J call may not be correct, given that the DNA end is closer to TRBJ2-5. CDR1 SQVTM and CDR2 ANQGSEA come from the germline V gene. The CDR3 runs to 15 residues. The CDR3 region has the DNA TGCAGCGTAAGAGTAACTAGCGGGAGGATTGAGACCCAGTACTTC. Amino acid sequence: CSVRVTSGRIETQYF.

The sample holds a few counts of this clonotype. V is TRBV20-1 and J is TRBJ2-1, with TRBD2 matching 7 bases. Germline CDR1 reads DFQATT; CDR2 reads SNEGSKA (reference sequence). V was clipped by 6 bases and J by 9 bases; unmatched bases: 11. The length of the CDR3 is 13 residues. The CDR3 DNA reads TGCAGTGCCCCCCGGGCGGGAGCATCTGAGCAGTTCTTC. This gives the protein CSAPRAGASEQFF.

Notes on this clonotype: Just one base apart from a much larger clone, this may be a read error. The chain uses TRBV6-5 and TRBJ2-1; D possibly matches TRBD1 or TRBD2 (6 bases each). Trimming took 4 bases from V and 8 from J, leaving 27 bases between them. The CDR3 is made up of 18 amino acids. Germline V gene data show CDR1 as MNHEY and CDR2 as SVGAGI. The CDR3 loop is CASSSFEGLGGAHDEQFF. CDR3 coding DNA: TGTGCCAGCAGTTCCTTCGAGGGGTTGGGGGGCGCCCACGATGAGCAGTTCTTC.

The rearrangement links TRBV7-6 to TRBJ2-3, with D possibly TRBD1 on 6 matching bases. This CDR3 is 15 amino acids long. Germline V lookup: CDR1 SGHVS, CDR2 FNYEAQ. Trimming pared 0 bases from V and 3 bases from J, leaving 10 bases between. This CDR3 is CASSLAGALTDTQYF. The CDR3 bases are TGTGCCAGCAGCTTAGCGGGGGCTCTAACAGATACGCAGTATTTT.

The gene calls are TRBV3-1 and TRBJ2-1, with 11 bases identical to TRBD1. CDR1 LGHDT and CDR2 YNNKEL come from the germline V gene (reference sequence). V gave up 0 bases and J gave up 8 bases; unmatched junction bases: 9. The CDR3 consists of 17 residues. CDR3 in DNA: TGTGCCAGCAGCCAAGAGCTGGGCCGGGACAGGGGGTATGAGCAGTTCTTC. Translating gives CASSQELGRDRGYEQFF.